Presented here are 17 T cell receptor beta chains from one specimen sequenced in a study of cytomegalovirus exposure and HLA in healthy donors. The PCR employed 60 Vbeta primers together with 13 Jbeta primers. This table comes from immunoSEQ multiplex PCR, and its TCRdb copy is limited to in-frame clones, with some not included. In the table there are fewer than 150,000 clones, roughly 74% of which are singletons. Source material: PBMCs. The receptors derive from a woman aged 45-59 years in good health and CMV-seropositive.

Concerning this clone itself: Mismatch with germline at one junction end may stem from a read error. V and J are TRBV5-4 and TRBJ2-7, with D perhaps matching TRBD1 (5 bases). CDR3 length: 13 residues. Germline V gene data show CDR1 as SGHNT and CDR2 as YYREEE (reference sequence). The CDR3 protein is CASSLDRFYGQYF. For the CDR3, the DNA is TGTGCCAGCAGCCTAGACAGATTCTACGGGCAGTACTTC.

V usage is TRBV6-5 and J usage is TRBJ1-2; TRBD1 might be the D (5 bases). Germline loops: CDR1 MNHEY, CDR2 SVGAGI. The CDR3 sequence is 13 residues long. V lost 6 bases to trimming and J lost 1 base, with 9 bases between them. The CDR3, as DNA: TGTGCCAGCAGCATGACAGATAACTATGGCTACACCTTC. Translating gives CASSMTDNYGYTF.

This chain connects TRBV14 to TRBJ2-7; 8 nucleotides align to TRBD1. CDR1 SGHDN and CDR2 FVKESK come from the germline V gene. The length of the CDR3 is 15 residues. Trimming took 7 bases from V and 3 from J; bases not matched to a gene: 11. The CDR3 region has the DNA TGTGCCAGCACCAAAACCGGGGACAGGAACTACGAGCAGTACTTC. Residues: CASTKTGDRNYEQYF. Using reference TRBV14 and TRBJ2-7 for the parts outside the CDR3, the full variable domain is EAGVTQFPSHSVIEKGQTVTLRCDPISGHDNLYWYRRVMGKEIKFLLHFVKESKQDESGMPNNRFLAERTGGTYSTLKVQPAELEDSGVYFCASTKTGDRNYEQYFGPGTRLTVT.

This clone appeared once. The rearrangement links TRBV25-1 to TRBJ2-1; D possibly corresponds to TRBD1 (6 bases). Germline V gene lookup returns CDR1 MGHDK and CDR2 SYGVNS. Trimming shortened V by 8 bases and J by 8 bases, and 19 bases separated the two germline ends. The CDR3 has 14 residues. The CDR3 DNA sequence: TGTGCCAGCTCCGGTTGGGGGCAGGGATATGAGCAGTTCTTC. Its translation: CASSGWGQGYEQFF.

This clone was counted ten times or more. V usage is TRBV7-9 and J usage is TRBJ1-1; 9 positions match TRBD1. CDR3 length: 12 residues. Trimming took 4 bases from V and 7 from J; bases not matched to a gene: 1. CDR1 and CDR2 from the germline V gene are SEHNR and FQNEAQ (reference sequence). CDR3 coding DNA: TGTGCCAGCAGCTGGGACAGGGATGAAGCTTTCTTT. Translating it yields CASSWDRDEAFF.

This clone occurred a few times. The CDR3 DNA sequence: TGTGCCAGTATTGTATCCGGACAGAAACGAAACACCATATATTTT. It is translated as CASIVSGQKRNTIYF. This chain connects TRBV19 to TRBJ1-3; TRBD1 might be the D (6 bases). The CDR3 runs 15 residues. Trimming removed 7 bases from V and 5 bases from J, with 18 bases in between. Germline CDR1 LNHDA, CDR2 SQIVND (reference sequence).

This sequence joins TRBV15 and TRBJ1-4; D is ambiguous. Trimming left V 3 bases short and J 3 bases short, with 11 bases between. The length of the CDR3 is 15 residues. Germline V lookup: CDR1 LNHNV, CDR2 YYDKDF (reference sequence). The CDR3 sequence is CATSRDFVSNEKLFF. The CDR3 DNA sequence: TGTGCCACCAGCAGGGACTTCGTCTCTAATGAAAAACTGTTTTTT.

The V and J genes are TRBV29-1 and TRBJ2-1; D gene uncertain. The germline gives CDR1 SQVTM, CDR2 ANQGSEA. The CDR3 extends over 13 amino acids. V lost 4 bases and J 0 bases, leaving 7 bases between the germline ends. CDR3 residues: CSVVGGSYNEQFF. The CDR3 region has the DNA TGCAGCGTTGTAGGCGGCTCCTACAATGAGCAGTTCTTC.

The chain links TRBV4-1 to TRBJ1-2; D ambiguous. Trimming stripped 0 bases from V and 4 bases from J, with 15 bases between. Germline values: CDR1 MGHRA, CDR2 YSYEKL. The CDR3 has 16 residues. The CDR3 sequence: CASSQEGDTYSYGYTF. Here the CDR3 DNA reads TGCGCCAGCAGCCAAGAGGGAGATACCTATTCCTATGGCTACACCTTC.

V is TRBV9 and J is TRBJ1-1, with 9 positions matching TRBD1. J was trimmed by 9 bases and V by 0 bases; bases with no gene match: 9. The length of the CDR3 is 15 residues. Germline lookup yields CDR1 SGDLS and CDR2 YYNGEE. CDR3 in DNA: TGTGCCAGCAGCGTAGAGGGACAGGGTCGGGGGCAAGCTTTCTTT. Amino acids: CASSVEGQGRGQAFF.

In this sample, this clone turned up once. Other DNA sequences of this sample code for an identical CDR3. This chain uses TRBV5-6 with TRBJ2-3; possibly TRBD2 for D (5 bases). Germline CDR1 is SGHDT and CDR2 is YYEEEE. Trimming shortened V by 4 bases and J by 5 bases, and 17 bases separated the two germline ends. This CDR3 is built from 15 residues. Here the CDR3 reads CASSTGPPGIDTQYF. The CDR3 coding sequence is TGTGCCAGCAGCACGGGCCCCCCGGGGATAGATACGCAGTATTTT.

Comment on this clone: An end of the junction differs from the germline gene, which may be a read error. The chain has TRBV7-9 and TRBJ1-2, with TRBD1 matching 8 bases. The CDR3 runs to 16 residues. Germline V gene sequence: CDR1 SEHNR, CDR2 FQNEAQ (reference sequence). The CDR3 nucleotides read TGTGCCCGCAGCTTAGGAGCGACAGGGGCTAACTATGGCTACACCTTC. Protein sequence: CARSLGATGANYGYTF.

The gene calls are TRBV5-4 and TRBJ2-7; TRBD1 matches 7 bases. V lost 3 bases and J lost 0; bases outside the gene matches: 6. The CDR3 length is 15 residues. Germline CDR1 and CDR2: SGHNT and YYREEE (reference sequence). The CDR3 DNA reads as TGTGCCAGCAGCTCCGGGACAGACGGCTCCTACGAGCAGTACTTC. It translates to CASSSGTDGSYEQYF.

J is TRBJ2-3 and V is TRBV7-2; D uncertain. V lost 3 bases and J 6 bases, leaving 4 bases between the germline ends. This CDR3 has 11 residues. Germline lookup yields CDR1 SGHTA and CDR2 FQGNSA. This CDR3 is CASSFEDTQYF. CDR3 nucleotides: TGTGCCAGCAGCTTCGAGGATACGCAGTATTTT.

The chain carries TRBV30 and TRBJ1-4; TRBD1 agrees at 7 bases. Germline loops: CDR1 GTSNPN, CDR2 SVGIG (reference sequence). The CDR3 sequence is 15 residues long. The V segment lost 0 bases and the J segment 7 bases; nucleotides outside the gene matches: 8. The chain's CDR3 is CAWSVRMQGVEKLFF. In DNA, the CDR3 is TGTGCCTGGAGTGTTAGGATGCAGGGGGTTGAAAAACTGTTTTTT.

The chain uses TRBV6-5 and TRBJ1-2; 8 bases map to TRBD1. CDR3 length equals 13 residues. Losses at the gene ends were 5 bases for V and 8 bases for J; bases not matched to a gene: 7. Germline lookup yields CDR1 MNHEY and CDR2 SVGAGI. CDR3 region: CASSMGQEGGYTF. In DNA form, the CDR3 reads TGTGCCAGCAGTATGGGACAGGAGGGGGGCTACACCTTC.

The sample holds one count of this clone. V and J are TRBV10-3 and TRBJ2-5; TRBD2 aligns across 10 bases. With 10 bases clipped from V and 5 bases from J, the junction kept 7 bases outside the gene matches. CDR1 is ENHRY, CDR2 SYGVKD, per germline. This CDR3 is built from 13 residues. DNA of the CDR3: TGTGCCACTTCTAGCGGGGGCGGGGAGACCCAGTACTTC. Translating gives CATSSGGGETQYF.